This T cell receptor (beta chain) was observed in a study of blood T cell repertoires in COVID-19. As originally analysed: For nucleated cells, counts were estimated from reference gene primer amplification. Sequenced by immunoSEQ multiplex PCR; TCRdb stores in-frame clones only, minus some. The DNA gave D and trimming, while V, J and clone size come from that table. The data show 200,000 to 250,000 clones, about 76% seen once. The TCR was taken from a woman aged 45-65 years with acute COVID-19. Sequenced sample: PBMCs or T cells enriched from blood (not recorded which).

CDR3: CASSVMSGGVSGANVLTF. In nucleotides, the CDR3 is TGTGCCAGCAGCGTAATGTCAGGGGGCGTTTCTGGGGCCAACGTCCTGACTTTC. The chain couples TRBV9 to TRBJ2-6, with TRBD1 matching 8 bases. Germline trimming cut 1 base from V and 1 base from J; bases unmatched to any gene: 7. Germline loops: CDR1 SGDLS, CDR2 YYNGEE. The CDR3 is 18 residues long.